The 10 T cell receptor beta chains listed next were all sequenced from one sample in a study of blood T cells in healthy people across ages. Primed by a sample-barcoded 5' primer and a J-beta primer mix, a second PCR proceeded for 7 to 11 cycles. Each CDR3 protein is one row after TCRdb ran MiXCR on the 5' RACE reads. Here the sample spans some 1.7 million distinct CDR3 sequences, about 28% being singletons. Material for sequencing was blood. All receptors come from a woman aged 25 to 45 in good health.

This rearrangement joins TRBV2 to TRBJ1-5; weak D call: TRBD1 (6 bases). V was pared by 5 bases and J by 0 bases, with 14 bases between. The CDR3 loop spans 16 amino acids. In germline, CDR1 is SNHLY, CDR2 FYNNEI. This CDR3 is CASSWGGRDSNQPQHF. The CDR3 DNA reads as TGTGCCAGCAGTTGGGGGGGCAGGGATAGCAATCAGCCCCAGCATTTT.

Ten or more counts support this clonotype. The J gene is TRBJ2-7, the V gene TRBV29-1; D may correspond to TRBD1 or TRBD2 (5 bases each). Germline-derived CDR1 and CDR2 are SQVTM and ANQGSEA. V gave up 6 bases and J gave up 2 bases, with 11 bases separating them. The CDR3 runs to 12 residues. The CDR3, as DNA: TGCAGCGTCCGGGACCGAGCCTACGAGCAGTACTTC. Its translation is CSVRDRAYEQYF.

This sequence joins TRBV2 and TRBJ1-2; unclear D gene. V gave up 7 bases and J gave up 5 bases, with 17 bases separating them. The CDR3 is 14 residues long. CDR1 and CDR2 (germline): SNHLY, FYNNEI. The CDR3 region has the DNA TGTGCCAGCACCCCATTTCGGACTGAGTATGGCTACACCTTC. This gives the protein CASTPFRTEYGYTF.

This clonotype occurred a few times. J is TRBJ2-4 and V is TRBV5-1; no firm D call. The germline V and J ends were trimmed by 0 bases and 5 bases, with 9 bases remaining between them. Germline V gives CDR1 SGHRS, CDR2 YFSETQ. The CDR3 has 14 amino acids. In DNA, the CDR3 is TGCGCCAGCAGCTTGGAGTCTGAAGAAAACATTCAGTACTTC. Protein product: CASSLESEENIQYF.

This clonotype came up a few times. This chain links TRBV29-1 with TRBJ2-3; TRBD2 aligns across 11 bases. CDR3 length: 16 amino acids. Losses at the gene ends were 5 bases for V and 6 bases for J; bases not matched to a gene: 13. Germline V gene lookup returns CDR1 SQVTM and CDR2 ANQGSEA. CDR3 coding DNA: TGCAGCGTTCCCCCGGGTAGCGGGGGGGCTTGGGATACGCAGTATTTT. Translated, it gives CSVPPGSGGAWDTQYF.

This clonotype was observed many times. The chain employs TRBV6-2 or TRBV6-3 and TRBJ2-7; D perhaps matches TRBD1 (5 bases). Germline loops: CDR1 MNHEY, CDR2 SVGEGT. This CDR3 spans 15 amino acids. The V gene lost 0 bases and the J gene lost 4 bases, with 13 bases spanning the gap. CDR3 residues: CASSYSLRQPYEQYF. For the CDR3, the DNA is TGTGCCAGCAGTTACTCCTTACGACAGCCTTACGAGCAGTACTTC.

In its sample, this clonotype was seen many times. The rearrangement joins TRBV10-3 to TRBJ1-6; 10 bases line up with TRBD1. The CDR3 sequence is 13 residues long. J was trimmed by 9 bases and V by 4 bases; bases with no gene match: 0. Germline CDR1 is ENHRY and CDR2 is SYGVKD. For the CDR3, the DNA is TGTGCCATCAGTGGGACAGGGGGTTCACCCCTCCACTTT. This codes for CAISGTGGSPLHF.

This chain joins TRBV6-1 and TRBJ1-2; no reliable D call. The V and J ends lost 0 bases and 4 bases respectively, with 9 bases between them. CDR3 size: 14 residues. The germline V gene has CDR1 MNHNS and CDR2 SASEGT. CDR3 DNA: TGTGCCAGCAGTGAAGCGTGGGAGGGCTATGGCTACACCTTC. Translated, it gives CASSEAWEGYGYTF.

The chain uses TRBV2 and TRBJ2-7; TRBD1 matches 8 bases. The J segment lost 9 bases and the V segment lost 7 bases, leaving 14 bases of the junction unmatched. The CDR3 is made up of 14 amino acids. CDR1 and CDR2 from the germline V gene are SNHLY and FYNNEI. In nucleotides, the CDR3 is TGTGCCAGCACTCCGGGACAGGACGTCGGCGTGCAGTACTTC. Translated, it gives CASTPGQDVGVQYF.

CDR3: CASSVGRGLTDTQYF. In DNA, the CDR3 is TGTGCCAGCAGCGTTGGAAGGGGGCTCACAGATACGCAGTATTTT. The chain has TRBV11-2 and TRBJ2-3, with 7 bases identical to TRBD1. Germline assignment: CDR1 SGHAT and CDR2 FQNNGV. This CDR3 comprises 15 residues. The J segment lost 2 bases and the V segment lost 5 bases, leaving 7 bases of the junction unmatched.